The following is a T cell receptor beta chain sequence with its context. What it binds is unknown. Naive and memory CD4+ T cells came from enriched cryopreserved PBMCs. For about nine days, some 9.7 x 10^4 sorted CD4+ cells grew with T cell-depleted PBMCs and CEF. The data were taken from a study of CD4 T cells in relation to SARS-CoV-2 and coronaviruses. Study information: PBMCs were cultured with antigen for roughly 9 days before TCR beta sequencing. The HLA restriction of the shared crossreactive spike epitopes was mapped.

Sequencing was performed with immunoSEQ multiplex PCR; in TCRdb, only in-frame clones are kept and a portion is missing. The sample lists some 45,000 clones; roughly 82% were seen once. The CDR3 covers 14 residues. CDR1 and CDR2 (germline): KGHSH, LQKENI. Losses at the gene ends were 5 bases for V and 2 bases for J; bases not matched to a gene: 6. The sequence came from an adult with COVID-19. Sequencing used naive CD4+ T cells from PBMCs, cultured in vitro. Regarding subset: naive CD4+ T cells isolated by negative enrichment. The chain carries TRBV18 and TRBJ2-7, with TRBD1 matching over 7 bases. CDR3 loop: CASSYRDRAYEQYF. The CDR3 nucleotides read TGTGCCAGCTCATACCGGGACAGAGCCTACGAGCAGTACTTC.